The clone carrying this T cell receptor beta chain turned up a few times. The target antigen is unknown. The sample is drawn from a study of beta chain features in type 1 diabetes. Study-wide findings and caveats: Shortening that was moderate but significant affected the TCRB CDR3s of Type 1 diabetes patients in all four CD4+ subsets.

The sequenced template was cDNA made from the entire isolated RNA. Generated by immunoSEQ multiplex PCR, the TCRdb table keeps only in-frame clones and is missing some. The table includes 500,000 to 850,000 clones, over 13% detected once. The germline CDR1 and CDR2 sequences are SGDLS and YYNGEE. The ends were cut back, 3 bases at V and 6 bases at J, with 10 bases in the middle. CDR3 length equals 13 residues. Sequencing used naive CD4+ T cells from blood. The TCR sequence derives from a man aged 18 to 29 with type 1 diabetes. This sequence joins TRBV9 and TRBJ2-1; no definite D call. CDR3 in DNA: TGTGCCAGCAGCGGGGGTTCGGTCAATGAGCAGTTCTTC. It encodes CASSGGSVNEQFF.